This TCR beta chain originates from a study of OX40 agonist ivuxolimab in advanced cancers. Study-wide results and caveats: At 0.1 to 3.0 mg/kg, CD4+ and CD8+ blood T cells expanded clonally by week 6.

This CDR3 has 15 amino acids. V gave up 4 bases and J gave up 5 bases, with 17 bases separating them. Germline loops: CDR1 SGHTA, CDR2 FQGNSA. Measured with immunoSEQ multiplex PCR; TCRdb has only the in-frame clones, and not every one. The sample has tens of thousands of clones; around 93% are singletons. This clone has just a few counts. Its specificity is not known. The sequence came from an adult with an advanced solid tumor such as melanoma, head and neck, liver or kidney cancer. The rearrangement links TRBV7-2 to TRBJ2-5, with a possible D match to TRBD1 (6 bases). The sequences come from CD4+ or CD8+ T cells sorted from blood, collected in a trial of the OX40 agonist ivuxolimab. The CDR3 sequence is CASSSLTGGRETQYF. CDR3 in DNA: TGTGCCAGCAGCTCCTTGACAGGCGGAAGGGAGACCCAGTACTTC.